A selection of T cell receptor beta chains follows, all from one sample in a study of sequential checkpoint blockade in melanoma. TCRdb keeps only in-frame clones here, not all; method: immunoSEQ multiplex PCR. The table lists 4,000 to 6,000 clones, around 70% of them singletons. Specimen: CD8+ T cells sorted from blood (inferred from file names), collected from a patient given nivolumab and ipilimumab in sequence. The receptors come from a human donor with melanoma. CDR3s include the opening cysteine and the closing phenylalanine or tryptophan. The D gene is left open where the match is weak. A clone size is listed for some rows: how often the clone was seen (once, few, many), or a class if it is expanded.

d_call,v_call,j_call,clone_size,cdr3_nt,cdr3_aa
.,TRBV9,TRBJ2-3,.,TGTGCCAGCAGCGGGGGGGGCGCAGATACGCAGTATTTT,CASSGGGADTQYF
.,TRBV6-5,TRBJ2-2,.,TGTGCCAGCTCCTACGATGGGAGTTGGACCGGGGAGCTGTTTTTT,CASSYDGSWTGELFF
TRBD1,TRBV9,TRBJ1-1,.,TGTGCCAGCAGCGGGGGACAGGGGGCCACTGAAGCTTTCTTT,CASSGGQGATEAFF
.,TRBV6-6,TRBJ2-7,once,TGTGCCACCCGGGTCGGAGAGGTCGAGCAGTACTTC,CATRVGEVEQYF
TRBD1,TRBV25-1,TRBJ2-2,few,TGTGCCAGCAGGACAGGGGGGGACACCGGGGAGCTGTTTTTT,CASRTGGDTGELFF
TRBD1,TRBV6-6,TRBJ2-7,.,TGTGCCAGCAGTCAATCCGGGACAGCCTACGAGCAGTACTTC,CASSQSGTAYEQYF
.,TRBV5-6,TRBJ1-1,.,TGTGCCAGCAGCTTGGAGGCGACAGCCAATCTCGAAGCTTTCTTT,CASSLEATANLEAFF
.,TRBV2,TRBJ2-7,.,TGTGCCAGCAGGACCGGGATATACTACGAGCAGTACTTC,CASRTGIYYEQYF
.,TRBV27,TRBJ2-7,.,TGTGCCAGCAGTCTCGTACCCAGGGGTGCCTACGAGCAGTACTTC,CASSLVPRGAYEQYF
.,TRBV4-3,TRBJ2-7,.,TGCGCCAGCAGCCCAGCCGGGACTGCCTCACACGAGCAGTACTTC,CASSPAGTASHEQYF
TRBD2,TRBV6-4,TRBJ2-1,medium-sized,TGTGCCAGCAGTGGGACTAGCGGCTCCTACAATGAGCAGTTCTTC,CASSGTSGSYNEQFF
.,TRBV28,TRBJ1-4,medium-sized,TGTGCCAGCAGAGCCGACACACTCGAGGGTGAAAAACTGTTTTTT,CASRADTLEGEKLFF
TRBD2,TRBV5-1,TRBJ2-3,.,TGCGCCAGCTACGAACCGGGACTAGCGGGAGGGCCGGTCACAGATACGCAGTATTTT,CASYEPGLAGGPVTDTQYF